This T cell receptor beta chain was sequenced for a study of CD8+ T cells in alopecia areata. On the study more broadly: Affected scalp percentage set treated patients' severity scores. Study-wide results and caveats: Many expanded lesional clones persisted in scalp and blood during tofacitinib treatment.

About this clone itself: Its antigen is unknown.

The CDR3 is 15 amino acids. The germline V gene has CDR1 MNHEY and CDR2 SMNVEV (reference sequence). V dropped 5 bases and J dropped 5; count of bases not matched to a gene: 7. Reverse transcription of extracted RNA yielded cDNA, which provided the sequencing template. Profiling relied on immunoSEQ multiplex PCR, and the TCRdb table lists in-frame clones only, not all of them. The table lists 42,000 or so clones, over 85% of them singletons. Sample treatment: oral pan-JAK inhibitor, 5-10 mg twice daily. The source material was CD8+ T cells sorted from blood, sampled at week 24, from a patient treated with tofacitinib. The sequence came from a human donor with alopecia areata. The chain is built from TRBV27 and TRBJ2-5, with TRBD1 matching 11 bases. The CDR3 region is CASSPGTGGKETQYF. CDR3 nucleotide sequence: TGTGCCAGCAGTCCCGGGACAGGGGGAAAGGAGACCCAGTACTTC.